The 15 T cell receptor beta chains below all came from one sample that was sequenced in a study of human thymus T cells. Produced via immunoSEQ multiplex PCR; TCRdb's table is partial and in-frame only. The top ten hold 6% of the sample, which has about 60,000 clones, approximately 95% seen once. Sequenced material: blood. Every receptor here comes from a boy younger than two with a congenital heart defect but otherwise immunologically healthy.

The chain employs TRBV28 and TRBJ1-2; possibly TRBD1 for D (6 bases). The CDR3 totals 14 residues. Germline CDR1 is MDHEN and CDR2 is SYDVKM. V lost 2 bases and J lost 4, with 11 bases in between. The CDR3 loop reads CASSLTGLPYGYTF. The CDR3 nucleotides read TGTGCCAGCAGTTTAACAGGGCTCCCCTATGGCTACACCTTC.

This sequence joins TRBV5-1 and TRBJ1-6, with 8 bases matching TRBD1. The trim removed 2 bases at V and 6 bases at J, leaving 7 bases unmatched. The CDR3 is 16 amino acids. The germline gives CDR1 SGHRS, CDR2 YFSETQ. For the CDR3, the DNA is TGCGCCAGCAGCTTTTCTCCGGACAGGGTTAATTCACCCCTCCACTTT. This sequence encodes CASSFSPDRVNSPLHF.

CDR3: CASSPGDRNSPLHF. CDR3 sequence (DNA): TGTGCCAGCAGCCCAGGGGACAGGAATTCACCCCTCCACTTT. The chain combines TRBV7-9 with TRBJ1-6, with 8 positions matching TRBD1. Germline CDR1 is SEHNR and CDR2 is FQNEAQ (reference sequence). After removal of 5 bases from V and 7 bases from J, the junction contained 4 bases not matched to a gene. The CDR3 totals 14 residues.

This chain joins TRBV28 and TRBJ1-4; D might be TRBD1 (5 bases). The V gene's germline CDR1 is MDHEN and CDR2 SYDVKM. With 6 bases removed from V and 7 bases from J, the gap between germline ends came to 12 bases. The CDR3 consists of 13 residues. The CDR3 region is CASRDTRPEKLFF. The CDR3, as DNA: TGTGCCAGCAGGGACACGCGACCTGAAAAACTGTTTTTT.

The J gene is TRBJ2-1, the V gene TRBV4-1; D may correspond to TRBD1 or TRBD2 (6 bases each). CDR1 is MGHRA and CDR2 is YSYEKL in the germline V gene. The CDR3 loop spans 17 amino acids. The V and J ends lost 0 bases and 0 bases respectively, with 12 bases between them. CDR3 bases: TGCGCCAGCAGCCAAGATGAGGGGGGCGCCTCCTACAATGAGCAGTTCTTC. As protein: CASSQDEGGASYNEQFF.

The gene calls are TRBV2 and TRBJ2-2; maybe TRBD2 (6 bases). V dropped 1 base and J dropped 7 bases, with 13 bases sitting between them. Per germline, CDR1 SNHLY and CDR2 FYNNEI. The CDR3 length is 15 residues. The CDR3 nucleotides are TGTGCCAGCAGTGAAGTGCGCGGGATTGTCGGGGAGCTGTTTTTT. Translating it yields CASSEVRGIVGELFF.

The chain couples TRBV28 to TRBJ2-3; D is tentatively TRBD1 or TRBD2 (5 bases each). V gave up 7 bases and J gave up 4 bases, with 12 bases separating them. CDR3 length: 13 amino acids. Germline V gene data show CDR1 as MDHEN and CDR2 as SYDVKM. The chain's CDR3 is CASNQVGADTQYF. The CDR3 nucleotides read TGTGCCAGCAACCAAGTGGGGGCAGATACGCAGTATTTT.

With respect to this clone: The germline gene is not matched at one end of the junction; a read error may be the cause. The V and J genes are TRBV5-4 and TRBJ2-5; D is tentatively TRBD1 or TRBD2 (5 bases each). The germline V gene encodes CDR1 SGHNT and CDR2 YYREEE (reference sequence). CDR3 length equals 14 residues. The CDR3 protein is CASSFWDQRESQYF. The CDR3 bases are TGTGCCAGCAGCTTTTGGGACCAAAGAGAGTCCCAGTACTTC.

The chain has TRBV5-1 and TRBJ2-3, with D possibly TRBD1 on 6 matching bases. Germline V gene data show CDR1 as SGHRS and CDR2 as YFSETQ. The V end was cut by 4 bases, the J end by 0 bases, with 15 bases between. The CDR3 is 16 amino acids. The CDR3 nucleotides read TGCGCCAGCAGCCTACACAGGGATTGGAGCACAGATACGCAGTATTTT. It yields the protein CASSLHRDWSTDTQYF.

The chain links TRBV19 to TRBJ2-4; the D call may be TRBD1 or TRBD2 (6 bases each). The CDR3 loop spans 16 amino acids. In germline, CDR1 is LNHDA, CDR2 SQIVND (reference sequence). V lost 1 base and J 4 bases, leaving 14 bases between the germline ends. CDR3 region: CASSIVSTGRKNIQYF. CDR3 coding DNA: TGTGCCAGTAGTATAGTCAGCACAGGGAGGAAAAACATTCAGTACTTC.

CDR3 amino acids: CASSDQSTDTQYF. The CDR3 DNA reads TGTGCCAGCAGTGACCAGAGCACAGATACGCAGTATTTT. The V and J genes are TRBV6-4 and TRBJ2-3; no clear D. The V end was cut by 2 bases, the J end by 0 bases, with 3 bases between. Germline lookup yields CDR1 MRHNA and CDR2 SNTAGT. This CDR3 contains 13 residues.

Points on this clone: The junction departs from the called germline gene at one end, perhaps through a read error. Other DNA sequences in the sample encode the same CDR3. V and J are TRBV6-6 and TRBJ1-1; 7 bases match TRBD1. There are 14 residues in the CDR3. Germline loops: CDR1 MNHNY, CDR2 SVGAGI (reference sequence). This chain's CDR3 is CASSYSRGGTEAFF. In nucleotides, the CDR3 is TGTGCCAGCAGTTACTCGAGAGGGGGCACTGAGGCTTTCTTT.

The rearrangement joins TRBV6-1 to TRBJ2-1; D is perhaps TRBD2 (5 bases). Germline values: CDR1 MNHNS, CDR2 SASEGT. The V end lost 7 bases, the J end lost 6 bases, and 19 bases lay between the germline ends. The CDR3 sequence is 15 residues long. In DNA, the CDR3 is TGTGCCAGCACCCGTCGGTCCTGGGAGTCCAATGAGCAGTTCTTC. Protein: CASTRRSWESNEQFF.

The chain joins TRBV2 to TRBJ2-1; D is ambiguous. The CDR3 is 16 amino acids. CDR1 SNHLY and CDR2 FYNNEI come from the germline V gene. With 1 base removed from V and 0 bases from J, the gap between germline ends came to 10 bases. The CDR3 loop reads CASSEVGSISYNEQFF. CDR3 DNA: TGTGCCAGCAGTGAAGTCGGCTCGATCTCCTACAATGAGCAGTTCTTC.

This clone came up once. The rearrangement links TRBV12-2 to TRBJ2-2; the D call in the table, TRBD2, was not verified against the DNA. TRBV12-2 constitutes a pseudogene. This CDR3 spans 16 amino acids. CDR3 nucleotides: TGTGCAAGTCGCCTTCTAGCGGGGAGGAACACCGGGGAGCTGTTTTTT. Its translation: CASRLLAGRNTGELFF.